The rows below give T cell receptor beta chains drawn from one sample of a study of blood T cells in healthy people across ages. MiXCR, run by TCRdb on the 5' RACE reads, gives a single entry per CDR3 protein. The sample yields around 280,000 distinct CDR3 sequences, less than 30% seen once. Input material: blood. The receptors shown here come from a woman between 65 and 79 years old in good health. CDR3s include the opening cysteine and the closing phenylalanine or tryptophan. The order of the fields is J gene, clone size, V gene, D gene, CDR3 DNA, CDR3 protein. A D gene is named only where the DNA matches it firmly. Only some rows state a clone size, as once, few, many or a class for expanded clones.

j_call: TRBJ2-1
clone_size: -
v_call: TRBV7-2
d_call: -
cdr3_nt: TGTGCCAGCAGCTTATCGGGTGATGAGCAGTTCTTC
cdr3_aa: CASSLSGDEQFF

j_call: TRBJ2-1
clone_size: -
v_call: TRBV7-2
d_call: TRBD2
cdr3_nt: TGTGCCAGCAGCCCCAGGACTAGCGCTAATGAGCAGTTCTTC
cdr3_aa: CASSPRTSANEQFF

j_call: TRBJ1-2
clone_size: few
v_call: TRBV6-5
d_call: -
cdr3_nt: TGTGCCAGCAGTTACGGCCGGGGAAAGAGGTCGGAGGGTGGCTACACCTTC
cdr3_aa: CASSYGRGKRSEGGYTF

j_call: TRBJ1-1
clone_size: few
v_call: TRBV20-1
d_call: -
cdr3_nt: TGCAGTGCGAGCCCAGGGATCAGTGTGGGGAACACTGAAGCTTTCTTT
cdr3_aa: CSASPGISVGNTEAFF

j_call: TRBJ2-1
clone_size: -
v_call: TRBV3-1
d_call: -
cdr3_nt: TGTGCCAGCAGCCAAGGACCGGACCTGGCGGGGTGGGAGCAGTTCTTC
cdr3_aa: CASSQGPDLAGWEQFF

j_call: TRBJ1-5
clone_size: few
v_call: TRBV10-3
d_call: -
cdr3_nt: TGTGCCATCAGCAATAGCAATCAGCCCCAGCATTTT
cdr3_aa: CAISNSNQPQHF

j_call: TRBJ2-4
clone_size: -
v_call: TRBV29-1
d_call: TRBD2
cdr3_nt: TGCAGCATTGATGGGGAGCGGGATGCTTCTCTTCCAAACATTCAGTACTTC
cdr3_aa: CSIDGERDASLPNIQYF

j_call: TRBJ2-1
clone_size: few
v_call: TRBV5-5
d_call: TRBD2
cdr3_nt: TGTGCCAGCAGCTTCCTGACTAGCATCAATGAGCAGTTCTTC
cdr3_aa: CASSFLTSINEQFF

j_call: TRBJ2-1
clone_size: -
v_call: TRBV7-3
d_call: -
cdr3_nt: TGTGCCAGCAGCTTAAACTCCGTAGGGTACAATGAGCAGTTCTTC
cdr3_aa: CASSLNSVGYNEQFF

j_call: TRBJ1-4
clone_size: -
v_call: TRBV28
d_call: -
cdr3_nt: TGTGCCAGCAGTTCCTGGACAGCTAATAATGAAAAACTGTTTTTT
cdr3_aa: CASSSWTANNEKLFF

j_call: TRBJ2-5
clone_size: few
v_call: TRBV7-9
d_call: -
cdr3_nt: TGTGCCAGCAGCTTAGGGATAGGACACCCGGAGACCCAGTACTTC
cdr3_aa: CASSLGIGHPETQYF

j_call: TRBJ1-4
clone_size: few
v_call: TRBV15
d_call: -
cdr3_nt: TGTGCCACCAGCAGAGATTCGGCAGGGTGGAATCCTGTGAAACTGTTTTTT
cdr3_aa: CATSRDSAGWNPVKLFF

j_call: TRBJ1-5
clone_size: once
v_call: TRBV12-3/TRBV12-4
d_call: -
cdr3_nt: TGTGCCAGCAGTCCTGCCAATCAGCCCCAGCATTTT
cdr3_aa: CASSPANQPQHF

j_call: TRBJ1-1
clone_size: few
v_call: TRBV5-5
d_call: -
cdr3_nt: TGTGCCAGCAGCTTGAATCGGGGGAGTGCGAACACTGAAGCTTTCTTT
cdr3_aa: CASSLNRGSANTEAFF

j_call: TRBJ2-5
clone_size: -
v_call: TRBV6-1
d_call: TRBD2
cdr3_nt: TGTGCCAGCAGTGAAGGGACTAGCGAATCTTGGGAGACCCAGTACTTC
cdr3_aa: CASSEGTSESWETQYF

j_call: TRBJ1-1
clone_size: -
v_call: TRBV9
d_call: -
cdr3_nt: TGTGCCAGCAGCGTAGAAAAAAGGGACGGCCGGACCTCGAACACTGAAGCTTTCTTT
cdr3_aa: CASSVEKRDGRTSNTEAFF

j_call: TRBJ1-1
clone_size: few
v_call: TRBV7-3
d_call: -
cdr3_nt: TGTGCCAGCAGCTTAGGGGTTACCACTGAAGCTTTCTTT
cdr3_aa: CASSLGVTTEAFF

j_call: TRBJ2-1
clone_size: few
v_call: TRBV7-9
d_call: -
cdr3_nt: TGTGCCAGCAGCTCGGGAGTGGTCCTATACTACAATGAGCAGTTCTTC
cdr3_aa: CASSSGVVLYYNEQFF

j_call: TRBJ2-2
clone_size: -
v_call: TRBV28
d_call: -
cdr3_nt: TGTGCCAGCAGTTGGTACAGAGTGAGTAGGGGGACCACCGGGGAGCTGTTTTTT
cdr3_aa: CASSWYRVSRGTTGELFF

j_call: TRBJ1-1
clone_size: -
v_call: TRBV7-2
d_call: -
cdr3_nt: TGTGCCAGCAGCTTAGGAGCCCTCTCGAACACTGAAGCTTTCTTT
cdr3_aa: CASSLGALSNTEAFF

j_call: TRBJ1-2
clone_size: -
v_call: TRBV4-3
d_call: -
cdr3_nt: TGCGCCAGCAGCCAAGACAGAATGACATCGGGGGTAGGTGGCTACACCTTC
cdr3_aa: CASSQDRMTSGVGGYTF

j_call: TRBJ1-5
clone_size: few
v_call: TRBV15
d_call: -
cdr3_nt: TGTGCCACCAGCAGAGGTGGGCAGAGGGGGGTGCCCCAGCATTTT
cdr3_aa: CATSRGGQRGVPQHF

j_call: TRBJ2-7
clone_size: -
v_call: TRBV5-1
d_call: TRBD2
cdr3_nt: TGCGCCAGCAGCCCGGGACTAGCGAGGGACGAGCAGTACTTC
cdr3_aa: CASSPGLARDEQYF

j_call: TRBJ2-3
clone_size: -
v_call: TRBV29-1
d_call: -
cdr3_nt: TGCAGCGTTGAAGCCCCCAGGACCGTCCGAGGCGAGCAGTATTTT
cdr3_aa: CSVEAPRTVRGEQYF

j_call: TRBJ2-5
clone_size: -
v_call: TRBV20-1
d_call: -
cdr3_nt: TGCAGTGCTAGAGATCCGTCGGTCGAAGGGAGCCCCCAGTACTTC
cdr3_aa: CSARDPSVEGSPQYF

j_call: TRBJ1-5
clone_size: -
v_call: TRBV6-4
d_call: -
cdr3_nt: TGTGCCAGTAACAGGGTCAGACAGCCCCAGCATTTT
cdr3_aa: CASNRVRQPQHF

j_call: TRBJ2-1
clone_size: -
v_call: TRBV7-3
d_call: TRBD2
cdr3_nt: TGTGCCAGCAGCCTCACTAGCGGGGGCAATGAGCGGTTCTTC
cdr3_aa: CASSLTSGGNERFF

j_call: TRBJ1-5
clone_size: few
v_call: TRBV20-1
d_call: -
cdr3_nt: TGCAGTGCTAGAGATGGCAGTGATCAGCCCCAGCATTTT
cdr3_aa: CSARDGSDQPQHF

j_call: TRBJ2-1
clone_size: -
v_call: TRBV4-1
d_call: -
cdr3_nt: TGCGCCAGCAGCCAAGATAACGGTTATGAGCAGTTCTTC
cdr3_aa: CASSQDNGYEQFF

j_call: TRBJ2-7
clone_size: -
v_call: TRBV5-1
d_call: TRBD2
cdr3_nt: TGCGCCAGCAGCGGAGGGACTAGCGGGAAACACGAGCAGTACTTC
cdr3_aa: CASSGGTSGKHEQYF

j_call: TRBJ2-1
clone_size: -
v_call: TRBV20-1
d_call: TRBD2
cdr3_nt: TGCAGTGCCGTCCGACTAGCGGGAAGGAATGAGCAGTTCTTC
cdr3_aa: CSAVRLAGRNEQFF

j_call: TRBJ2-1
clone_size: -
v_call: TRBV5-1
d_call: TRBD1
cdr3_nt: TGCGCCAGCAGCCCGGGACAGATCCACAATGAGCAGTTCTTC
cdr3_aa: CASSPGQIHNEQFF

j_call: TRBJ2-7
clone_size: few
v_call: TRBV7-2
d_call: TRBD2
cdr3_nt: TGTGCCAGCAGCCAACCCGGGACTAGCAAGAATTACGAGCAGTACTTC
cdr3_aa: CASSQPGTSKNYEQYF

j_call: TRBJ2-3
clone_size: -
v_call: TRBV7-2
d_call: -
cdr3_nt: TGTGCCAGCAGCTTCGACTACAGGGCAGATACGCAGTATTTT
cdr3_aa: CASSFDYRADTQYF

j_call: TRBJ1-2
clone_size: few
v_call: TRBV20-1
d_call: -
cdr3_nt: TGCAGTGCTAGATTGGACACCCACTATGGCTACACCTTC
cdr3_aa: CSARLDTHYGYTF

j_call: TRBJ1-5
clone_size: -
v_call: TRBV4-2
d_call: -
cdr3_nt: TGTGCCAGCAGCCCCTCCGACGGGCCCAGTGGAGGGCAGCCCCAGCATTTT
cdr3_aa: CASSPSDGPSGGQPQHF

j_call: TRBJ1-4
clone_size: -
v_call: TRBV7-2
d_call: TRBD1
cdr3_nt: TGTGCCAGCAGCTTAACGAACAGGGGGAGGAATGAAAAACTGTTTTTT
cdr3_aa: CASSLTNRGRNEKLFF

j_call: TRBJ2-3
clone_size: few
v_call: TRBV20-1
d_call: -
cdr3_nt: TGCAGTGCTCCCCCCCAGGTCACAGATACGCAGTATTTT
cdr3_aa: CSAPPQVTDTQYF

j_call: TRBJ1-1
clone_size: -
v_call: TRBV7-2
d_call: -
cdr3_nt: TGTGCCAGCAGCTTTGTAGGGGGGAACACTGAAGCTTTCTTT
cdr3_aa: CASSFVGGNTEAFF

j_call: TRBJ2-1
clone_size: few
v_call: TRBV19
d_call: -
cdr3_nt: TGTGCCAGTAGTATTAATCCACAGACTGATGAGCAGTTCTTC
cdr3_aa: CASSINPQTDEQFF

j_call: TRBJ2-5
clone_size: -
v_call: TRBV12-3/TRBV12-4
d_call: TRBD2
cdr3_nt: TGTGCCAGCAGCCCCCGAGTTCGAGGGCAGCGGGAGAGTCCGGAGACCCAGTACTTC
cdr3_aa: CASSPRVRGQRESPETQYF

j_call: TRBJ2-1
clone_size: many
v_call: TRBV11-2
d_call: -
cdr3_nt: TGTGCCAGCAGCTTATTTACCGCTGAGCAGTTCTTC
cdr3_aa: CASSLFTAEQFF

j_call: TRBJ2-4
clone_size: few
v_call: TRBV6-6
d_call: TRBD2
cdr3_nt: TGTGCCAGCAGTTTCACTAGCGGGAGTAACATTCAGTACTTC
cdr3_aa: CASSFTSGSNIQYF

j_call: TRBJ1-6
clone_size: -
v_call: TRBV20-1
d_call: TRBD1
cdr3_nt: TGCAGTGCTCACATAGGGGGCCTGTCCTATAATTCACCCCTCCACTTT
cdr3_aa: CSAHIGGLSYNSPLHF

j_call: TRBJ2-1
clone_size: medium-sized
v_call: TRBV7-9
d_call: -
cdr3_nt: TGTGCCAGCAGCCCCATCCCCTACAATGAGCAGTTCTTC
cdr3_aa: CASSPIPYNEQFF

j_call: TRBJ2-3
clone_size: once
v_call: TRBV7-9
d_call: TRBD2
cdr3_nt: TGTGCCAGCAGCCGGAGCGGGGGGTTCACAGATACGCAGTATTTT
cdr3_aa: CASSRSGGFTDTQYF